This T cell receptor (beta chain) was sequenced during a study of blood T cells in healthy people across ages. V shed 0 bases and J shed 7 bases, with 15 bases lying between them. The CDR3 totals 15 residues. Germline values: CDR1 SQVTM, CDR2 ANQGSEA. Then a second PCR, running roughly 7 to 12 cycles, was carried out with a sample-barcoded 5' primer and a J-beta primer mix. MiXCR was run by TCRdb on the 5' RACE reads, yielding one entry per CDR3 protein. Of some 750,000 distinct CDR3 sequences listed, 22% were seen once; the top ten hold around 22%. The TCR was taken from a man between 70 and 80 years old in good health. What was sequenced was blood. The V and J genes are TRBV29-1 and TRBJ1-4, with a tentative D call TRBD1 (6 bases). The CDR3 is CSVEERGGRGEKLFF. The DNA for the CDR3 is TGCAGCGTTGAAGAGAGAGGGGGAAGGGGTGAAAAACTGTTTTTT.